The rows below give T cell receptor beta chains drawn from one sample of a study of blood T cell repertoires in COVID-19. The repertoire was sequenced with immunoSEQ multiplex PCR; TCRdb's copy has only in-frame clones and lacks some. The table lists roughly 83,000 clones, more than 85% of them singletons, with roughly 8% in the top ten. The sample comprised peripheral blood. Receptors were obtained from a man at least 80 years old with active or convalescent COVID-19. CDR3s include the opening cysteine and the closing phenylalanine or tryptophan. Each record gives: J gene, D gene, V gene, clone size, CDR3 protein, CDR3 DNA. A D gene is named only where the DNA matches it firmly. Rows may omit the clone size; those that give it use once, few, many or a size class.

J gene: TRBJ1-2
D gene: TRBD1
V gene: TRBV6-1
clone size: .
CDR3 protein: CASSDTGEVGGYTF
CDR3 DNA: TGTGCCAGCAGTGACACAGGGGAAGTGGGTGGCTACACCTTC

J gene: TRBJ1-5
D gene: .
V gene: TRBV19
clone size: few
CDR3 protein: CASSIGAVGSNQPQHF
CDR3 DNA: TGTGCCAGTAGTATAGGAGCCGTCGGGAGCAATCAGCCCCAGCATTTT

J gene: TRBJ1-1
D gene: .
V gene: TRBV25-1
clone size: few
CDR3 protein: CASSESGRATEAFF
CDR3 DNA: TGTGCCAGCAGTGAATCGGGCAGGGCCACTGAAGCTTTCTTT

J gene: TRBJ1-1
D gene: TRBD1
V gene: TRBV5-1
clone size: .
CDR3 protein: CASSQGDRGLEAAFF
CDR3 DNA: TGCGCCAGCAGCCAGGGGGACAGGGGGTTGGAAGCAGCTTTCTTT

J gene: TRBJ2-3
D gene: TRBD1
V gene: TRBV5-5
clone size: .
CDR3 protein: CASTQTGGSDTQYF
CDR3 DNA: TGTGCCAGCACCCAGACAGGGGGTTCAGATACGCAGTATTTT

J gene: TRBJ2-3
D gene: .
V gene: TRBV27
clone size: .
CDR3 protein: CASRRANTDTQYF
CDR3 DNA: TGTGCCAGCAGGCGTGCGAACACAGATACGCAGTATTTT

J gene: TRBJ2-3
D gene: .
V gene: TRBV6-1
clone size: .
CDR3 protein: CASSEQGRTDTQYF
CDR3 DNA: TGTGCCAGCAGTGAACAGGGGCGAACAGATACGCAGTATTTT

J gene: TRBJ2-3
D gene: .
V gene: TRBV5-1
clone size: .
CDR3 protein: CASRLLDSPDTQYF
CDR3 DNA: TGCGCCAGCAGACTCCTCGACTCCCCAGATACGCAGTATTTT

J gene: TRBJ1-2
D gene: TRBD1
V gene: TRBV27
clone size: .
CDR3 protein: CASSQQGRYGYTF
CDR3 DNA: TGTGCCAGCAGTCAACAGGGGAGGTATGGCTACACCTTC

J gene: TRBJ1-1
D gene: .
V gene: TRBV19
clone size: once
CDR3 protein: CASGNDRNTEAFF
CDR3 DNA: TGTGCCAGTGGGAACGACAGAAACACTGAAGCTTTCTTT

J gene: TRBJ2-3
D gene: .
V gene: TRBV15
clone size: .
CDR3 protein: CATSRDGAQSTDTQYF
CDR3 DNA: TGTGCCACCAGCAGAGATGGGGCCCAAAGCACAGATACGCAGTATTTT

J gene: TRBJ1-1
D gene: .
V gene: TRBV24-1
clone size: .
CDR3 protein: CATSDRTGPEGNTEAFF
CDR3 DNA: TGTGCCACCAGTGACAGAACAGGGCCCGAGGGGAACACTGAAGCTTTCTTT

J gene: TRBJ2-3
D gene: TRBD2
V gene: TRBV2
clone size: .
CDR3 protein: CASGLAGPPDTQYF
CDR3 DNA: TGTGCCAGCGGGTTAGCGGGACCCCCAGATACGCAGTATTTT

J gene: TRBJ2-5
D gene: .
V gene: TRBV18
clone size: .
CDR3 protein: CASSPAGQETQYF
CDR3 DNA: TGTGCCAGCTCACCGGCGGGGCAAGAGACCCAGTACTTC

J gene: TRBJ1-4
D gene: TRBD1
V gene: TRBV15
clone size: .
CDR3 protein: CATSRATGPNEKLFF
CDR3 DNA: TGTGCCACCAGCAGAGCGACAGGGCCTAATGAAAAACTGTTTTTT

J gene: TRBJ1-2
D gene: .
V gene: TRBV30
clone size: .
CDR3 protein: CAWKGGGGHNYGYTF
CDR3 DNA: TGTGCCTGGAAGGGTGGGGGGGGCCATAACTATGGCTACACCTTC

J gene: TRBJ2-5
D gene: TRBD2
V gene: TRBV7-9
clone size: .
CDR3 protein: CASSQGASGGAVTQYF
CDR3 DNA: TGTGCCAGCAGCCAAGGGGCTAGCGGGGGGGCAGTGACCCAGTACTTC